Detailed here is one T cell receptor (beta chain). This clone appeared a few times. The clone's antigen remains unknown. No much larger clonotype is one base removed from it; base qualities were not supplied. In total, about 650 healthy bone marrow donors made up the cohort. At the time of sampling, all cohort members were nominally healthy, though unrecorded immune exposures were likely present. The donor tested CMV seronegative, placing the donor among the roughly 340 seronegative members of the cohort. A peripheral blood sample was collected from each donor, and TCR beta sequencing was performed on peripheral blood mononuclear cells. Genomic DNA was extracted from the blood cell samples with the Qiagen DNeasy Blood Extraction Kit. This entry belongs to a study of cytomegalovirus exposure and HLA in healthy donors (dated by TCRdb to about 2017). The study in broad terms: According to an earlier analysis of a few hundred of the donors, about 170 million T cells yielded 117 million unique TCR beta sequences and 276 Gb of sequence data. Across around 400 genotyped donors of the cohort, an average of approximately 240,000 unique TCR beta nucleotide sequences per donor were sequenced, and roughly 20% of those sequences were non-productive. An earlier analysis of some 600 of the donors applied high-throughput TCR beta sequencing to assess whether each TCR beta V gene segment acted as functional or pseudogenic. Of the approximately 400 genotyped donors, approximately 80% fell in the genetic ancestry cluster associated with self-reported Caucasian donors. An early release covering approximately 600 HLA-typed donors comprised approximately 300 gigabases of sequencing data and around 80 million unique TCR sequences. All discovery cohort repertoires had been generated on a single sequencing platform. HLA typing included class I and class II loci at four-digit resolution. Typing coverage varied by locus: roughly 620-640 donors for A, B, C, DRB1 and DQB1; roughly 560 for DQA1; more than 600 for DPA1; 450 to 480 for DPB1. A later genetic analysis used genome-wide SNP genotypes for about three fifths of the roughly 700 donors, treating that subset as a discovery cohort. Donor age, sex, ethnicity and CMV serostatus were compiled together with the repertoire data. The study aimed to test whether cataloging public T cell receptors could reveal signatures of past pathogen exposure. Four or five DR-DQ haplotypes were handled as single units for association and clustering because linkage in the cohort was strong. Along with the approximately 650-subject first cohort, a separate validation cohort of roughly 110 different subjects was used. Rather than drawing on any new phenotypic data, the later analysis identified candidate immune exposures from TCR beta sequences and the way those sequences occurred across donors. To predict cytomegalovirus infection status, the study brought together high-throughput TCR immunosequencing, statistical association of individual TCRs with disease status, and machine learning. The study profiled the T cell repertoires of under 850 subjects by immunosequencing and related them to cytomegalovirus serostatus. A later analysis re-examined previously published TCR beta repertoires from just over 650 donors and added high-resolution HLA genotyping to investigate patterns of TCR occurrence. Here is what the overall study found, with its caveats: Linkage disequilibrium might explain the correlated functional status among segregating V segments, but an unknown experimental factor could not be ruled out. At a false discovery rate of 0.05, a later analysis linked roughly 17,000 TCR beta sequences to specific HLA alleles. A later analysis reported that several top co-occurrence clusters appeared linked to parvovirus B19, influenza, CMV and Epstein-Barr virus. A further reported finding was that TCR beta sequences accurately predicted the HLA-A and HLA-B alleles for most subjects in the first cohort. The authors suggested that the approach could potentially be extended to other disease states and immunological phenotypes. A group of highly shared sequence variants was considered likely to be a technical artifact of the sequencing pipeline. HLA typing was unavailable for some donors at each locus, so association tests used only the typed subset. A total of about 150 TCR beta chains were listed by the study as associated with cytomegalovirus. In an earlier analysis of 587 of the donors, most TCR beta V segments were observed in productive rearrangements about 87% or about 30% of the time, broadly matching IMGT annotations. An association between a missense DCLRE1C variant and V-gene and J-gene trimming of TCR beta chains was found in a later genetic analysis and replicated in an independent cohort. Some 16 rarely observed V segments, including chromosome 9 orphons, were excluded from the earlier analysis of several hundred of the donors because counts were too low. In a later analysis, HLA-associated TCR beta chains showed more clonal expansion and lower generation probabilities than non-associated chains that were equally common. A later genetic analysis reported fewer N-insertions in productive TCRs among donors in an Asian-associated ancestry cluster than the roughly 700-donor mean. In a later analysis, the rate of TCR association differed among HLA loci, with DRB1 alleles having the most associated TCRs and HLA-C alleles having the fewest. Some IMGT-functional V segments, including TRBV6-2 and TRBV6-3, could not be told apart with the 87-base-pair reads, so those segments were excluded. For the cohort, immune exposure information was limited to CMV serostatus. Most TCR sequences were observed very rarely across donors, whereas some public TCRs were present in many individuals. Sequencing depth was assumed to be roughly uniform across donors in the presence/absence analyses, though that assumption may not hold. In both the original and validation cohorts, the classifier was reported to diagnose cytomegalovirus status with high specificity and sensitivity. The cohort was sequenced for TCR beta chains only, and without alpha or paired-chain data the features that could be detected were limited. When HLA alleles, especially DR and DQ, strongly co-occurred, attributing TCR associations to individual alleles was difficult. According to a later analysis, most CMV-associated TCR beta chains appeared to be HLA-restricted, and the HLA associations seemed to be driven largely by CMV exposure. In vitro tests confirmed that a few of the cytomegalovirus-associated TCR beta chains recognize cytomegalovirus antigens.

Via the germline V gene (reference sequence), CDR1 is LNHDA and CDR2 SQIVND. V drops 5 bases and J drops 1 base, leaving 12 bases in between. The CDR3 spans 15 residues, from the cysteine through the phenylalanine. Only CDR3 DNA is held: 45 bases, read in frame from base 1. Library preparation used the immunoSEQ multiplex PCR assay. For the multiplex PCR, a mixture combining 60 forward primers for TCR Vbeta segments and 13 reverse primers for TCR Jbeta segments was used. Amplification of the CDR3 region of rearranged TCR beta genes was performed with a multiplex PCR assay on genomic DNA. The Illumina HiSeq System was used to sequence the amplified TCR beta libraries as 87-base-pair reads. In the source study's methods: Across the 500 to 700 repertoires, a later analysis counted some 81 million unique TCR beta chains, about 10 million of which were shared by at least two donors. Raw reads were error-corrected and collapsed into unique sequences by a nearest-neighbor algorithm in which closely related sequences were merged to remove PCR and sequencing errors. CDR3 sequences were aligned to IMGT reference sequences to assign V, D and J gene segments. For a sequence to be retained, a match of at least six nucleotides was required to both a V gene segment and a J gene segment. A rearrangement counted as productive if the CDR3 had no stop codons and remained in frame with V and J, and every other rearrangement counted as non-productive. Following IMGT convention, CDR3 was defined as the stretch from the second conserved V-encoded cysteine up to the conserved J-encoded phenylalanine. In an earlier analysis of around 640 of the donors, sequences lacking an unambiguous match to a single V gene segment were excluded. In an earlier analysis of some 590 of the donors, V segments were called functional above 56.7% productive rearrangements and were called segregating when the between-donor standard deviation exceeded 5%. A statistical classification framework was built for diagnosing cytomegalovirus status from the catalog of TCR beta chain sequences. A later analysis assigned V and J genes by comparing TCR nucleotide sequences with IMGT/GENE-DB human TR gene sequences. A later analysis assigned CDR3 sequences and most-parsimonious VDJ recombination scenarios with the TCRdist pipeline. In a later analysis, every TCR beta chain was defined by the combination of its CDR3 amino acid sequence and its V-gene family, and reads without a unique V-gene family were dropped. As a way to deal with suspected cross-contamination and a sequencing artifact, a later analysis dropped nearly 600 nucleotide sequences that were highly shared and had low generation probability. In a later analysis, a clonal expansion index was calculated for each public chain from normalized within-repertoire ranks of inferred template counts. In a later analysis, generation probabilities were computed using a VDJ recombination model fitted to out-of-frame rearrangements, and the results were checked against IGoR. In a later analysis, hypergeometric tests were used to score TCR-TCR, TCR-HLA and TCR-CMV co-occurrence, with a repertoire-size bias correction applied to TCR pairs. To estimate false discovery rates, a later analysis permuted the HLA or CMV assignments 20 times. A later analysis grouped co-occurring TCRs with DBSCAN, adding TCRdist sequence similarity when clustering within HLA-allele-positive subsets. For co-occurrence clustering, repertoires with fewer than 30,000 or more than 120,000 public chains were excluded, along with roughly 5 repertoires with anomalous nucleotide sharing. In TCRdb, the immuneACCESS table is reduced to in-frame sequences with V and J assigned. These tables do not hold every clone; where another copy was compared, an unresolved V gene accounts for under half, and the others remain unexplained. V and J calls and clone size come straight from that table; D and trimming were deduced from the DNA. Recorded for this sample are some 160,000 clones; around 9.6% of them occurred a single time. Jointly, the top ten make up 1.5% to 2% of the sample.

The TCR sequence derives from a male donor in good health and CMV-seronegative. The chain joins TRBV19 to TRBJ1-3, with no confidently assigned D gene. Sequenced: PBMCs. For the CDR3, the sequence is CASSPMGVSGNTIYF. The DNA sequence follows: TGTGCCAGTAGTCCCATGGGAGTTTCTGGAAACACCATATATTTT.